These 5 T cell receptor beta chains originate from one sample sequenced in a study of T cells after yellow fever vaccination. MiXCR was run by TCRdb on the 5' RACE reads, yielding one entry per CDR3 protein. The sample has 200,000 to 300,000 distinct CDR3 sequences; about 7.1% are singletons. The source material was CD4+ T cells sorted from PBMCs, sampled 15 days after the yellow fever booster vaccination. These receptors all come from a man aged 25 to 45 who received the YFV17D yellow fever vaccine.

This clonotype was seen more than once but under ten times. CDR3 protein: CASSPPGQGRESSYEQYF. As DNA, the CDR3 is TGTGCCAGCTCACCACCGGGACAGGGGCGGGAGAGCTCCTACGAGCAGTACTTC. This chain links TRBV18 with TRBJ2-7; TRBD1 aligns across 10 bases. Germline assignment: CDR1 KGHSH and CDR2 LQKENI. The CDR3 sequence is 18 residues long. The V segment lost 0 bases and the J segment 0 bases; nucleotides outside the gene matches: 8.

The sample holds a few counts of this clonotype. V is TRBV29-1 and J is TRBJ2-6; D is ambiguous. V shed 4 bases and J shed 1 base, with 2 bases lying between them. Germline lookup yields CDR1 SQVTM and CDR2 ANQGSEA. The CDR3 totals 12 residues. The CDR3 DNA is TGCAGCGTTGTTTCTGGGGCCAACGTCCTGACTTTC. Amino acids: CSVVSGANVLTF.

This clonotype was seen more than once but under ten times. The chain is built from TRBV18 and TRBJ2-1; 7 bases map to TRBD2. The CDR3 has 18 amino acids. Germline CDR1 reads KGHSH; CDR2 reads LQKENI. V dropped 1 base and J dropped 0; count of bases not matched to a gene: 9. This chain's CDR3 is CASSPRTGGGSSYNEQFF. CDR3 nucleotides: TGTGCCAGCTCACCACGTACCGGTGGCGGGAGCTCCTACAATGAGCAGTTCTTC. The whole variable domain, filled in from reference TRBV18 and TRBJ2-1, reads NAGVMQNPRHLVRRRGQEARLRCSPMKGHSHVYWYRQLPEEGLKFMVYLQKENIIDESGMPKERFSAEFPKEGPSILRIQQVVRGDSAAYFCASSPRTGGGSSYNEQFFGPGTRLTVL.

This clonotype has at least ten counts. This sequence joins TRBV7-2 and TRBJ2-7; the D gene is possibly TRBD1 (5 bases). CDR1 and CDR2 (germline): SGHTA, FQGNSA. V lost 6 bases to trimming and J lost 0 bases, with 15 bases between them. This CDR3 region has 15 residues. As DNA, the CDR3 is TGTGCCAGCAGTGTCAGGGTGGGTGACTCCTACGAGCAGTACTTC. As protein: CASSVRVGDSYEQYF.

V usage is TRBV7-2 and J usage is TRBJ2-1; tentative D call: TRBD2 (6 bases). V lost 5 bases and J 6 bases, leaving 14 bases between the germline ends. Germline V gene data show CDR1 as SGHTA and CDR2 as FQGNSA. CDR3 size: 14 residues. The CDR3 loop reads CASSEQRAPNEQFF. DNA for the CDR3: TGTGCCAGCAGCGAACAGCGGGCCCCCAATGAGCAGTTCTTC.